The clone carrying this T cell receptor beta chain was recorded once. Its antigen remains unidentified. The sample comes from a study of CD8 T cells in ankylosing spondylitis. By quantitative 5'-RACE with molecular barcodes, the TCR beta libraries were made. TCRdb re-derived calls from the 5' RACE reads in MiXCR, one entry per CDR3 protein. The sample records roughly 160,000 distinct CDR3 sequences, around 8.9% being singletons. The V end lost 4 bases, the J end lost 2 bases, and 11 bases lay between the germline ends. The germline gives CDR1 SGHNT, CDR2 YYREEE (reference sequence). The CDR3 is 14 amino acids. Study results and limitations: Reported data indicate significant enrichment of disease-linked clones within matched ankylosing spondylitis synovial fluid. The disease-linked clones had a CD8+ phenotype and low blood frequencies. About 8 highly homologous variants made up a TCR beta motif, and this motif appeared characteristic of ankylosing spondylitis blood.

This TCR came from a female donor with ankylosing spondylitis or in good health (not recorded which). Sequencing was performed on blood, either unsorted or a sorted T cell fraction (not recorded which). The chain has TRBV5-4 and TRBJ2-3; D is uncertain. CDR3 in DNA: TGTGCCAGCAGCCGCAGTGGATACACAGATACGCAGTATTTT. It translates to CASSRSGYTDTQYF.